This entry lists 20 T cell receptor beta chains sequenced from one sample in a study of blood T cell repertoires in COVID-19. The assay was immunoSEQ multiplex PCR, and TCRdb's table has in-frame clones only and misses some. The sample lists about 70,000 clones, 70% to 90% occurring once. The material sequenced was peripheral blood. The receptors here all came from a human donor in a cohort sampled during active COVID-19.

The chain links TRBV19 to TRBJ2-1, with a weak D call TRBD1 (5 bases). V lost 3 bases to trimming and J lost 2 bases, with 14 bases between them. Germline CDR1 is LNHDA and CDR2 is SQIVND (reference sequence). This CDR3 has 16 amino acids. The CDR3 DNA follows: TGTGCCAGTAGTATGGCCGACAGTTCCCCCTACAATGAGCAGTTCTTC. The encoded protein is CASSMADSSPYNEQFF. Complete variable domain (other parts from reference TRBV19 and TRBJ2-1): DGGITQSPKYLFRKEGQNVTLSCEQNLNHDAMYWYRQDPGQGLRLIYYSQIVNDFQKGDIAEGYSVSREKKESFPLTVTSAQKNPTAFYLCASSMADSSPYNEQFFGPGTRLTVL.

This sequence joins TRBV7-9 and TRBJ2-6; D call uncertain. V shed 5 bases and J shed 1 base, with 9 bases lying between them. CDR1 and CDR2 from the germline V gene are SEHNR and FQNEAQ (reference sequence). There are 15 residues in the CDR3. The CDR3 here is CASSVRVSGANVLTF. For the CDR3, the DNA is TGTGCCAGCAGCGTACGGGTTTCTGGGGCCAACGTCCTGACTTTC.

V is TRBV6-1 and J is TRBJ1-5; weak D call: TRBD1 (5 bases). The CDR3 sequence is 16 residues long. V lost 3 bases and J lost 5, with 17 bases in between. Germline values: CDR1 MNHNS, CDR2 SASEGT. CDR3 DNA: TGTGCCAGCAGTGATATACCAGGGCCCCCCCATCAGCCCCAGCATTTT. Encoded protein: CASSDIPGPPHQPQHF.

This chain uses TRBV7-2 with TRBJ1-6; 7 nucleotides agree with TRBD1. The CDR3 has 13 amino acids. V lost 3 bases, J lost 13 bases, and 6 bases stayed unmatched. Germline V gene sequence: CDR1 SGHTA, CDR2 FQGNSA. CDR3 DNA sequence: TGTGCCAGCAGCTTGGGACAGATGTGGCCCCTCCACTTT. Amino acids: CASSLGQMWPLHF.

The chain combines TRBV28 with TRBJ1-1, with 10 bases lining up with TRBD1. CDR1 MDHEN and CDR2 SYDVKM come from the germline V gene. The CDR3 runs to 14 residues. J lost 5 bases, V lost 6 bases, and 6 bases had no gene match. This CDR3 is CASRTGGAGTEAFF. CDR3 bases: TGTGCCAGCAGGACAGGGGGCGCGGGGACTGAAGCTTTCTTT.

This sequence joins TRBV28 and TRBJ1-1, with D possibly TRBD1 on 6 matching bases. Trimming pared 5 bases from V and 2 bases from J, leaving 12 bases between. The CDR3 spans 14 residues. Germline CDR1 and CDR2: MDHEN and SYDVKM. CDR3 amino acids: CASSPGQTNTEAFF. CDR3 in DNA: TGTGCCAGCAGTCCCGGACAGACAAACACTGAAGCTTTCTTT.

The V and J genes are TRBV7-9 and TRBJ2-4; weak D call: TRBD1 (6 bases). The CDR3 extends over 15 amino acids. CDR1 is SEHNR and CDR2 is FQNEAQ in the germline V gene (reference sequence). Trimming stripped 5 bases from V and 3 bases from J, with 14 bases between. CDR3 residues: CASSPTGQVKNIQYF. The CDR3 nucleotides read TGTGCCAGCAGCCCAACAGGGCAAGTCAAAAACATTCAGTACTTC.

The V and J genes are TRBV3-1 (or the pseudogene TRBV3-2) and TRBJ2-3; no definite D call. The V gene's germline CDR1 is LGHDT and CDR2 YNNKEL (reference sequence). Trimming stripped 3 bases from V and 3 bases from J, with 4 bases between. This CDR3 comprises 12 residues. The CDR3 is CASSQRTDTQYF. DNA for the CDR3: TGTGCCAGCAGCCAGAGGACAGATACGCAGTATTTT.

The V and J genes are TRBV7-2 and TRBJ2-3, with D possibly matching TRBD2 (7 bases). Trimming pared 1 base from V and 1 base from J, leaving 15 bases between. The length of the CDR3 is 17 residues. Germline V lookup: CDR1 SGHTA, CDR2 FQGNSA. CDR3 in DNA: TGTGCCAGCAGCTTAGGCTTTGCGGGGGCCCGCACAGATACGCAGTATTTT. Encoded protein: CASSLGFAGARTDTQYF.

This chain uses TRBV6-6 with TRBJ2-1; 14 bases agree with TRBD2. Germline V gene sequence: CDR1 MNHNY, CDR2 SVGAGI (reference sequence). The CDR3 extends over 21 amino acids. Trimming removed 6 bases from V and 9 bases from J; junction bases left unmatched: 25. This CDR3 is CASRRPPPKMRLAGGAGEQFF. Written as DNA, the CDR3 is TGTGCCAGCAGACGACCCCCCCCCAAGATGAGACTAGCGGGGGGGGCGGGTGAGCAGTTCTTC.

The chain is built from TRBV5-1 and TRBJ2-1, with TRBD2 identical over 8 bases. The CDR3 is 13 amino acids. Germline trimming cut 3 bases from V and 15 bases from J; bases unmatched to any gene: 11. Germline V gives CDR1 SGHRS, CDR2 YFSETQ. The CDR3 DNA is TGCGCCAGCAGCTCGGATCCCGGGACTAGAACGTTCTTC. It specifies CASSSDPGTRTFF.

The gene calls are TRBV10-2 and TRBJ2-2; maybe TRBD1 (6 bases). This CDR3 comprises 15 residues. CDR1 is WSHSY, CDR2 SAAADI, per germline. Between the trimmed V and J ends, which lost 5 bases and 3 bases, there was a span of 13 bases. This CDR3 is CASSQRTVYTGELFF. CDR3 DNA: TGCGCCAGCAGTCAACGGACAGTCTACACCGGGGAGCTGTTTTTT.

The rearrangement uses TRBV11-2 and TRBJ2-5; D may be TRBD2 (5 bases). The germline V and J ends were trimmed by 1 base and 0 bases, with 15 bases remaining between them. CDR1 and CDR2 (germline): SGHAT, FQNNGV. The length of the CDR3 is 17 residues. The CDR3 DNA follows: TGTGCCAGCAGCTTAGGTTCCACTAGGCCATACCAAGAGACCCAGTACTTC. It specifies CASSLGSTRPYQETQYF.

The chain combines TRBV7-8 with TRBJ2-7, with 13 bases lining up with TRBD2. Trimming took 5 bases from V and 0 from J; bases not matched to a gene: 7. Per the germline V gene, CDR1 is SGHVS and CDR2 is FQNEAQ. The CDR3 totals 17 residues. CDR3 in amino acids: CASSGGLAGIFSYEQYF. CDR3 coding DNA: TGTGCCAGCAGCGGGGGACTAGCGGGGATCTTCTCCTACGAGCAGTACTTC.

J is TRBJ2-3 and V is TRBV20-1; perhaps TRBD2 as D (5 bases). Trimming took 6 bases from V and 8 from J, leaving 12 bases between them. From germline, CDR1 is DFQATT and CDR2 SNEGSKA (reference sequence). The CDR3 totals 11 residues. CDR3 region: CSAKDEGTQYF. The CDR3 nucleotides are TGCAGTGCAAAAGACGAGGGTACGCAGTATTTT.

This sequence joins TRBV4-1 and TRBJ1-5; TRBD1 matches 8 bases. Germline CDR1 and CDR2: MGHRA and YSYEKL. This CDR3 region has 17 residues. The V and J ends lost 6 bases and 9 bases, in that order; junction bases with no gene match: 19. The CDR3 nucleotides are TGCGCCAGCAGTCCTACGACCGGACAGGGCCTCTCTTGGCCCCAGCATTTT. Translating it yields CASSPTTGQGLSWPQHF.

In its sample, this clone was seen a few times. The chain couples TRBV7-8 to TRBJ2-5; possibly TRBD1 for D (5 bases). V was cut by 2 bases and J by 0 bases, with 13 bases left in between. The CDR3 runs to 16 residues. From germline, CDR1 is SGHVS and CDR2 FQNEAQ. The CDR3 nucleotides read TGTGCCAGCAGCTTACGCGACCCAGGGTACCAAGAGACCCAGTACTTC. As protein: CASSLRDPGYQETQYF.

The rearrangement joins TRBV27 to TRBJ2-7, with 8 nucleotides matching TRBD1. V trimming: 5 bases; J trimming: 1 base; junction bases outside the gene matches: 4. Germline-derived CDR1 and CDR2 are MNHEY and SMNVEV (reference sequence). The CDR3 consists of 14 residues. The CDR3 spells CASSTRQGSYEQYF. The CDR3 DNA reads TGTGCCAGCAGTACACGACAGGGGTCCTACGAGCAGTACTTC.

The rearrangement links TRBV5-1 to TRBJ2-7, with 9 bases matching TRBD2. Trimming took 4 bases from V and 3 from J; bases not matched to a gene: 8. This CDR3 region has 15 residues. CDR1 and CDR2 from the germline V gene are SGHRS and YFSETQ. DNA of the CDR3: TGCGCCAGCAGCGACCCGACTAGCGGATACTACGAGCAGTACTTC. This translates into CASSDPTSGYYEQYF. Supplemented by reference TRBV5-1 and TRBJ2-7, the full variable domain reads KAGVTQTPRYLIKTRGQQVTLSCSPISGHRSVSWYQQTPGQGLQFLFEYFSETQRNKGNFPGRFSGRQFSNSRSEMNVSTLELGDSALYLCASSDPTSGYYEQYFGPGTRLTVT.

This chain links TRBV19 with TRBJ2-7; 7 bases match TRBD1. V lost 6 bases and J lost 0; bases outside the gene matches: 8. Germline V CDR1 and CDR2: LNHDA, SQIVND (reference sequence). CDR3 length equals 15 residues. CDR3 protein: CASRGPGQTSYEQYF. The CDR3 coding sequence is TGTGCCAGTAGGGGCCCGGGACAGACCTCCTACGAGCAGTACTTC.